The next 26 T cell receptor beta chains were all read from a single sample in a study of blood T cell repertoires in COVID-19. Here immunoSEQ multiplex PCR was the method, and the copy in TCRdb shows in-frame clones only, minus some. Of 40,000 to 60,000 clones in the sample, roughly 83% were seen once. Sequenced: peripheral blood. These receptors were obtained from a man aged 50 to 59 with active COVID-19.

The chain couples TRBV9 to TRBJ2-7; tentatively, D is TRBD2 (5 bases). Germline V gene lookup returns CDR1 SGDLS and CDR2 YYNGEE. V lost 0 bases, J lost 6 bases, and 10 bases lay in between. The CDR3 length is 13 residues. CDR3 residues: CASSVVLDGEQYF. Here the CDR3 DNA reads TGTGCCAGCAGCGTAGTACTAGATGGCGAGCAGTACTTC.

The rearrangement links TRBV12-3 or TRBV12-4 to TRBJ1-2; TRBD1 matches at 8 bases. The CDR3 is 12 amino acids. The V gene end was trimmed by 8 bases and the J gene end by 7 bases; junction bases not matched to a gene: 6. Here the CDR3 DNA reads TGTGCCAGCGGGGACAGGCTGTTTGGCTACACCTTC. This translates into CASGDRLFGYTF.

This chain uses TRBV5-6 with TRBJ1-6; TRBD1 is a possible D gene (5 bases). V gave up 4 bases and J gave up 7 bases, with 9 bases separating them. The CDR3 loop spans 13 amino acids. Germline-derived CDR1 and CDR2 are SGHDT and YYEEEE. The CDR3 DNA reads as TGTGCCAGCAGCGAGTACAGGAATTCACCCCTCCACTTT. It yields the protein CASSEYRNSPLHF.

The genes are TRBV6-1 and TRBJ2-3, with D unclear. This CDR3 has 14 residues. Germline V gives CDR1 MNHNS, CDR2 SASEGT. With 1 base removed from V and 4 bases from J, the gap between germline ends came to 9 bases. The CDR3 here is CASSEGFGPDTQYF. The CDR3 bases are TGTGCCAGCAGTGAAGGGTTCGGTCCAGATACGCAGTATTTT.

The rearrangement links TRBV5-8 to TRBJ2-2; tentatively, D is TRBD1 (5 bases). V lost 5 bases and J 2 bases, leaving 13 bases between the germline ends. The germline CDR1 and CDR2 sequences are SGHTS and YDEGEE. The CDR3 totals 15 residues. CDR3 sequence reads: CASRTVGVNTGELFF. The CDR3 coding sequence is TGTGCCAGCAGGACAGTAGGGGTCAACACCGGGGAGCTGTTTTTT. The full variable domain, completed using reference TRBV5-8 and TRBJ2-2, is EAGVTQSPTHLIKTRGQQATLRCSPISGHTSVYWYQQALGLGLQFLLWYDEGEERNRGNFPPRFSGRQFPNYSSELNVNALELEDSALYLCASRTVGVNTGELFFGEGSRLTVL.

The V and J genes are TRBV6-6 and TRBJ2-7, with 8 bases that match TRBD2. V lost 4 bases, J lost 6 bases, and 8 bases stayed unmatched. From germline, CDR1 is MNHNY and CDR2 SVGAGI (reference sequence). The CDR3 totals 14 residues. CDR3 nucleotide sequence: TGTGCCAGCAGTTCGGCGGGGGGCCCCTCCGAGCAGTACTTC. This gives the protein CASSSAGGPSEQYF.

This clone was recorded only once. The chain combines TRBV5-1 with TRBJ2-7; tentatively, D is TRBD2 (6 bases). V was trimmed by 3 bases and J by 0 bases, leaving 19 bases between them. In germline, CDR1 is SGHRS, CDR2 YFSETQ. CDR3 length: 17 residues. The CDR3 protein is CASSYNQAGTSSYEQYF. Here the CDR3 DNA reads TGCGCCAGCAGCTACAACCAAGCGGGTACTAGCTCCTACGAGCAGTACTTC.

This sequence joins TRBV20-1 and TRBJ2-3; D gene uncertain. V was shortened by 7 bases and J by 1 base, with 6 bases between the two germline ends. This CDR3 is 11 amino acids long. Germline values: CDR1 DFQATT, CDR2 SNEGSKA (reference sequence). The CDR3 DNA sequence: TGCAGTGGTGAGGGCACAGATACGCAGTATTTT. This translates into CSGEGTDTQYF.

J is TRBJ1-2 and V is TRBV5-6; a possible D gene is TRBD1 (6 bases). CDR1 and CDR2 from the germline V gene are SGHDT and YYEEEE. With 3 bases removed from V and 4 bases from J, the gap between germline ends came to 10 bases. The CDR3 extends over 13 amino acids. The CDR3 reads CASSSGDGYGYTF. CDR3 in DNA: TGTGCCAGCAGCTCAGGGGACGGCTATGGCTACACCTTC.

The chain carries TRBV6-5 and TRBJ1-2; TRBD1 agrees at 11 bases. CDR3 length: 14 amino acids. V was clipped by 6 bases and J by 4 bases; unmatched bases: 4. In germline, CDR1 is MNHEY, CDR2 SVGAGI. The CDR3 is CASSPGTGGYGYTF. CDR3 DNA sequence: TGTGCCAGCAGCCCCGGGACAGGGGGCTATGGCTACACCTTC.

V gene TRBV7-9 combines with J gene TRBJ2-7; D gene uncertain. Germline loops: CDR1 SEHNR, CDR2 FQNEAQ (reference sequence). Trimming shortened V by 4 bases and J by 1 base, and 11 bases separated the two germline ends. This CDR3 has 14 amino acids. The CDR3 sequence: CASSSTYGSYEQYF. In DNA, the CDR3 is TGTGCCAGCAGCTCTACTTACGGTTCCTACGAGCAGTACTTC.

The V call is TRBV5-1, the J call TRBJ2-5, with TRBD1 as a possible D gene (5 bases). V shed 0 bases and J shed 3 bases, with 6 bases lying between them. Germline V CDR1 and CDR2: SGHRS, YFSETQ. CDR3 length: 13 amino acids. CDR3 DNA sequence: TGCGCCAGCAGCTTGGCAGGGAAAGAGACCCAGTACTTC. Translating gives CASSLAGKETQYF. The whole variable domain, remainder taken from reference TRBV5-1 and TRBJ2-5, is KAGVTQTPRYLIKTRGQQVTLSCSPISGHRSVSWYQQTPGQGLQFLFEYFSETQRNKGNFPGRFSGRQFSNSRSEMNVSTLELGDSALYLCASSLAGKETQYFGPGTRLLVL.

About this clone itself: One end of the junction is discordant with germline, which a read error may explain. The gene calls are TRBV6-1 and TRBJ1-5; D may be TRBD1 (5 bases). There are 14 residues in the CDR3. Germline assignment: CDR1 MNHNS and CDR2 SASEGT. CDR3 residues: CASSEGRVWQPQHF. CDR3 nucleotide sequence: TGTGCCAGCAGCGAAGGCAGGGTCTGGCAGCCCCAGCATTTT.

V usage is TRBV19 and J usage is TRBJ2-5; 12 bases fit TRBD2. Germline trimming cut 7 bases from V and 3 bases from J; bases unmatched to any gene: 15. CDR1 is LNHDA and CDR2 is SQIVND in the germline V gene (reference sequence). This CDR3 is built from 18 residues. CDR3 protein: CASTPRGTRLAGEETQYF. The CDR3, as DNA: TGTGCCAGTACTCCTAGGGGCACAAGACTAGCGGGGGAAGAGACCCAGTACTTC.

V gene TRBV28 combines with J gene TRBJ1-1; tentative D call: TRBD1 (6 bases). Trimming stripped 5 bases from V and 9 bases from J, with 19 bases between. CDR3 length equals 14 residues. CDR1 is MDHEN and CDR2 is SYDVKM in the germline V gene. The CDR3 region has the DNA TGTGCCAGCAGTGCCGCAGGGGCCCTCAAGAAAGCTTTCTTT. Its protein product is CASSAAGALKKAFF.

The rearrangement links TRBV4-1 to TRBJ1-1, with a weak D call TRBD1 (6 bases). Germline lookup yields CDR1 MGHRA and CDR2 YSYEKL. The CDR3 contains 15 residues. V was pared by 4 bases and J by 1 base, with 13 bases between. CDR3 DNA sequence: TGCGCCAGCAGCCTAACTGGACAGCAGAACACTGAAGCTTTCTTT. This sequence encodes CASSLTGQQNTEAFF.

The chain carries TRBV21-1 and TRBJ1-1. TRBV21-1 has pseudogene status. There are 12 residues in the CDR3. The CDR3, as DNA: TGTGCCAGCGTGGGGAGAGACACTGAAGCTTTCTTT. This translates into CASVGRDTEAFF.

The chain uses TRBV28 and TRBJ2-7, with 9 bases identical to TRBD1. This CDR3 has 14 amino acids. CDR1 is MDHEN and CDR2 is SYDVKM in the germline V gene. The junction had 3 bases not matched to a gene; V was cut back by 1 base and J by 5 bases. The CDR3 spells CASSLSQGADEQYF. The CDR3, as DNA: TGTGCCAGCAGTTTATCACAGGGGGCGGACGAGCAGTACTTC.

The V and J genes are TRBV6-6 and TRBJ1-1; the D is unclear. CDR3 length: 13 residues. Germline V gene data show CDR1 as MNHNY and CDR2 as SVGAGI (reference sequence). Trimming took off 0 bases at V and 5 bases at J, with 7 bases between the two ends. The CDR3 region is CASSYSGVTEAFF. CDR3 sequence (DNA): TGTGCCAGCAGTTACTCCGGGGTTACTGAAGCTTTCTTT.

The chain carries TRBV6-5 and TRBJ1-1, with TRBD1 as a possible D gene (6 bases). Deletions cut 3 bases from V and 4 bases from J, with 12 bases between. The CDR3 totals 14 residues. Per the germline V gene, CDR1 is MNHEY and CDR2 is SVGAGI. The DNA for the CDR3 is TGTGCCAGCAGTTATAAGGGGGTTATCACTGAAGCTTTCTTT. Residues: CASSYKGVITEAFF.

The chain uses TRBV2 and TRBJ1-2, with TRBD1 as a possible D gene (5 bases). This CDR3 contains 14 residues. Trimming removed 3 bases from V and 7 bases from J, with 15 bases in between. Germline CDR1 is SNHLY and CDR2 is FYNNEI. The CDR3 region has the DNA TGTGCCAGCAGTGATTGGGCAGGGTTTTCTGGCTACACCTTC. Residues: CASSDWAGFSGYTF.

The rearrangement uses TRBV5-1 and TRBJ2-3; TRBD2 is a possible D gene (5 bases). The V gene's germline CDR1 is SGHRS and CDR2 YFSETQ. The V end lost 0 bases, the J end lost 2 bases, and 13 bases lay between the germline ends. There are 16 residues in the CDR3. CDR3 amino acids: CASSLAVSAITDTQYF. Written as DNA, the CDR3 is TGCGCCAGCAGCTTGGCGGTTAGCGCCATCACAGATACGCAGTATTTT.

This clone showed up just a few times. The rearrangement uses TRBV7-2 and TRBJ2-7, with D possibly being TRBD1 (6 bases). The V end lost 1 base, the J end lost 3 bases, and 16 bases lay between the germline ends. Germline CDR1 SGHTA, CDR2 FQGNSA. The CDR3 spans 16 residues. The CDR3 DNA reads TGTGCCAGCAGCTTAGGAGTGGGGAGACAGGACTACGAGCAGTACTTC. The encoded protein is CASSLGVGRQDYEQYF. The complete variable domain, with remaining parts taken from reference TRBV7-2 and TRBJ2-7, reads GAGVSQSPSNKVTEKGKDVELRCDPISGHTALYWYRQSLGQGLEFLIYFQGNSAPDKSGLPSDRFSAERTGGSVSTLTIQRTQQEDSAVYLCASSLGVGRQDYEQYFGPGTRLTVT.

A single count supports this clone. V gene TRBV27 combines with J gene TRBJ2-7; no reliable D call. Germline V gene lookup returns CDR1 MNHEY and CDR2 SMNVEV (reference sequence). Trimming stripped 3 bases from V and 6 bases from J, with 9 bases between. The CDR3 consists of 12 residues. As DNA, the CDR3 is TGTGCCAGCAGTTTCTCAGGATCCGAGCAGTACTTC. Translated: CASSFSGSEQYF.

The chain is built from TRBV19 and TRBJ1-3; tentatively, D is TRBD1 (6 bases). CDR1 LNHDA and CDR2 SQIVND come from the germline V gene (reference sequence). This CDR3 has 11 amino acids. V lost 9 bases and J 4 bases, leaving 7 bases between the germline ends. Written as DNA, the CDR3 is TGTGCCAGCGGACAGGGAAACACCATATATTTT. It is translated as CASGQGNTIYF.

V is TRBV14 and J is TRBJ2-3, with D perhaps TRBD2 (6 bases). Germline V gives CDR1 SGHDN, CDR2 FVKESK. Trimming pared 4 bases from V and 4 bases from J, leaving 15 bases between. The CDR3 has 15 amino acids. As DNA, the CDR3 is TGTGCCAGCAGCCCGAGGGCCGGGAGTGCAGATACGCAGTATTTT. This sequence encodes CASSPRAGSADTQYF.